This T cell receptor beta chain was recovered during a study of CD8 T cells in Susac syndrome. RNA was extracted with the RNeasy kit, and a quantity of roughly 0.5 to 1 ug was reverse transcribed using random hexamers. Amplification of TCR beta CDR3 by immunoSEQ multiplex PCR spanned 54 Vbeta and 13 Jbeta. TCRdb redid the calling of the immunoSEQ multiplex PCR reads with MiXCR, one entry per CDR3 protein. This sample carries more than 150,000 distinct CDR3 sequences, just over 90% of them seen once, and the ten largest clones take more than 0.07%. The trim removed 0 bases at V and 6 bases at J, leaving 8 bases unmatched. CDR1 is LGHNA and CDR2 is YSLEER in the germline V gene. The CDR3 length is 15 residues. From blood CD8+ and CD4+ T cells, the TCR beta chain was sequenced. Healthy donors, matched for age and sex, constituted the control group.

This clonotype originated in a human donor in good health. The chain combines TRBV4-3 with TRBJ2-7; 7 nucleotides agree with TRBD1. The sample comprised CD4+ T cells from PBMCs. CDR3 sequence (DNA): TGCGCCAGCAGCCAAGATCGGACAGGCTGGAGCGAGCAGTACTTC. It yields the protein CASSQDRTGWSEQYF.